The rows below give T cell receptor beta chains drawn from one sample of a study of blood T cell repertoires in COVID-19. Sequenced by immunoSEQ multiplex PCR; TCRdb stores in-frame clones only, minus some. This table has roughly 130,000 clones, 80% to 90% appearing once. Sequenced material: peripheral blood. These receptors all stem from a man aged 55-75 years with active or convalescent COVID-19. The CDR3 runs from the conserved cysteine through the conserved F or W. A D gene is named only where the DNA matches it firmly. Size is stated for part of the rows, as once, few or many counts, or as a class when the clone is expanded.

TRBV5-6,13,.,.,TRBJ1-1,CASSFDRNTEAFF,TGTGCCAGCAGCTTTGACAGGAACACTGAAGCTTTCTTT
TRBV7-5,14,.,.,TRBJ1-6,CARSFRDRGSPLHF,TGTGCCAGAAGCTTCCGGGACAGGGGTTCACCCCTCCACTTT
TRBV11-2,16,.,.,TRBJ2-1,CASSSPGTRPYNEQFF,TGTGCCAGCAGTTCGCCCGGGACTCGTCCTTACAATGAGCAGTTCTTC
TRBV5-6,16,.,TRBD1,TRBJ2-1,CASSLPGQGFYNEQFF,TGTGCCAGCAGCCTTCCGGGACAGGGGTTTTACAATGAGCAGTTCTTC
TRBV19,15,once,.,TRBJ2-3,CASRAGGHITDTQYF,TGTGCCAGTAGGGCAGGGGGGCACATCACAGATACGCAGTATTTT
TRBV14,15,few,.,TRBJ2-3,CASSVRQIVTDTQYF,TGTGCCAGCAGCGTTCGACAAATCGTCACAGATACGCAGTATTTT
TRBV28,13,.,.,TRBJ2-5,CASSLPWRETQYF,TGTGCCAGCAGTTTACCCTGGAGAGAGACCCAGTACTTC
TRBV11-2,14,few,TRBD1,TRBJ2-2,CASSSTGYTGELFF,TGTGCCAGCAGCTCGACAGGGTACACCGGGGAGCTGTTTTTT
TRBV7-9,11,.,.,TRBJ1-1,CASSLGQEAFF,TGTGCCAGCAGCTTAGGACAGGAAGCTTTCTTT
TRBV14,13,.,TRBD2,TRBJ2-7,CASSLAGVLQQYF,TGTGCCAGCAGTCTAGCGGGAGTTCTCCAGCAGTACTTC
TRBV19,16,.,.,TRBJ2-3,CASQRRGLKDTDTQYF,TGTGCCAGTCAACGGCGGGGGCTGAAGGACACAGATACGCAGTATTTT
TRBV7-6,14,.,TRBD1,TRBJ2-7,CASSRGQGVYEQYF,TGTGCCAGCAGCCGAGGACAGGGAGTCTACGAGCAGTACTTC
TRBV11-2,15,.,.,TRBJ1-5,CASSPSWGVDQPQHF,TGTGCCAGCAGCCCATCTTGGGGGGTAGATCAGCCCCAGCATTTT
TRBV7-9,16,.,.,TRBJ2-5,CASSLGGGGFQETQYF,TGTGCCAGCAGCTTAGGCGGCGGTGGGTTCCAAGAGACCCAGTACTTC
TRBV27,15,.,TRBD1,TRBJ2-5,CASSSTGGARGTQYF,TGTGCCAGCAGTTCTACAGGGGGCGCACGGGGGACCCAGTACTTC
TRBV27,16,.,.,TRBJ2-1,CASSSPGQGSYNEQFF,TGTGCCAGCAGTTCGCCCGGTCAGGGATCGTACAATGAGCAGTTCTTC
TRBV24-1,14,once,TRBD1,TRBJ1-2,CATRPGTGAVGYTF,TGTGCCACCAGACCCGGGACAGGGGCGGTAGGCTACACCTTC